This entry is about one T cell receptor beta chain. Antigen unknown. The sample originates from a study of identifying expanded T cells in peripheral blood. Study-wide points: Differentially abundant clones: around 1.2 between replicates, 15 to 17 at approximately 14 days, 19 to 20 at four. Variance in clone template counts between approximately 2-week samples significantly increased with total template count across all healthy donors.

Germline V gene lookup returns CDR1 LNHDA and CDR2 SQIVND (reference sequence). The CDR3 runs to 16 residues. V gave up 5 bases and J gave up 2 bases; unmatched junction bases: 12. Data came from immunoSEQ multiplex PCR; TCRdb stores just in-frame clones and leaves some out. The table shows 45,000 to 75,000 clones, with around four fifths occurring only once. No infections or other immune events were documented during collection. The specimen sequenced was blood. The clonotype originates from a person between 18 and 70 years old in good health. The chain employs TRBV19 and TRBJ2-7; 7 nucleotides align to TRBD2. The CDR3: CASSPGMASGTYEQYF. CDR3 coding DNA: TGTGCCAGTAGTCCGGGTATGGCTAGCGGAACCTACGAGCAGTACTTC.